One and the same sample provided the 17 T cell receptor beta chains below, sequenced in a study of CD8 T cells in ankylosing spondylitis. TCRdb re-derived calls from the 5' RACE reads in MiXCR, one entry per CDR3 protein. Of about 340,000 distinct CDR3 sequences in the sample, roughly 14% were seen once. The sequenced material came from blood, either unsorted or a sorted T cell fraction (not recorded which). The receptors originated from a male donor with ankylosing spondylitis or in good health (not recorded which).

The chain links TRBV20-1 to TRBJ2-2; tentative D call: TRBD2 (7 bases). This CDR3 comprises 15 residues. Germline V gives CDR1 DFQATT, CDR2 SNEGSKA (reference sequence). V was shortened by 6 bases and J by 3 bases, with 17 bases between the two germline ends. CDR3 nucleotides: TGCAGTGCGCAGATGGGGAGGGGGGACACCGGGGAGCTGTTTTTT. It yields the protein CSAQMGRGDTGELFF.

This clonotype appeared many times. This rearrangement joins TRBV12-3 or TRBV12-4 to TRBJ2-7, with TRBD1 as a possible D gene (5 bases). The V end was cut by 6 bases, the J end by 6 bases, with 18 bases between. The CDR3 spans 14 residues. The CDR3 reads CASSPGQGYSEQYF. The CDR3 DNA follows: TGTGCCAGCAGCCCCGGGCAGGGCTATAGCGAGCAGTACTTC.

This clonotype has more than one count but fewer than ten. The chain employs TRBV25-1 and TRBJ1-3; possible D gene TRBD1, 6 bases. Germline loops: CDR1 MGHDK, CDR2 SYGVNS. Trimming left V 5 bases short and J 4 bases short, with 15 bases between. This CDR3 is 15 amino acids long. CDR3 region: CASSLLKGGGNTIYF. CDR3 coding DNA: TGTGCCAGCAGTCTCCTGAAAGGGGGAGGAAACACCATATATTTT.

This clonotype came up a few times. This sequence joins TRBV7-9 and TRBJ1-5, with D possibly TRBD1 on 5 matching bases. Trimming took 1 base from V and 5 from J, leaving 15 bases between them. The germline V gene encodes CDR1 SEHNR and CDR2 FQNEAQ (reference sequence). CDR3 length equals 16 residues. The CDR3 sequence: CASSLGQSSDYQPQHF. CDR3 nucleotide sequence: TGTGCCAGCAGCTTAGGACAGTCCTCTGACTATCAGCCCCAGCATTTT. The whole variable domain, filled in from reference TRBV7-9 and TRBJ1-5, reads DTGVSQNPRHKITKRGQNVTFRCDPISEHNRLYWYRQTLGQGPEFLTYFQNEAQLEKSRLLSDRFSAERPKGSFSTLEIQRTEQGDSAMYLCASSLGQSSDYQPQHFGDGTRLSIL.

The chain employs TRBV7-9 and TRBJ2-7; D is uncertain. Germline CDR1 reads SEHNR; CDR2 reads FQNEAQ (reference sequence). Trimming shortened V by 2 bases and J by 4 bases, and 6 bases separated the two germline ends. CDR3 length: 12 amino acids. The chain's CDR3 is CASSLKQYEQYF. Here the CDR3 DNA reads TGTGCCAGCAGCTTAAAACAGTACGAGCAGTACTTC.

This clonotype was detected only a few times. CDR3 DNA sequence: TGTGCCAGCAGTGAAGGAGGAGCTAACTATGGCTACACCTTC. Translating gives CASSEGGANYGYTF. The chain uses TRBV2 and TRBJ1-2; D is undetermined. The V gene's germline CDR1 is SNHLY and CDR2 FYNNEI. There are 14 residues in the CDR3. Trimming took 1 base from V and 0 from J, leaving 6 bases between them.

The chain joins TRBV9 to TRBJ2-2; 10 nucleotides align to TRBD2. This CDR3 has 17 amino acids. V lost 0 bases to trimming and J lost 7 bases; unmatched junction nucleotides: 9. In germline, CDR1 is SGDLS, CDR2 YYNGEE. The CDR3 coding sequence is TGTGCCAGCAGCGTAGATCCAGCGGGGGGGCCGGACGGGGAGCTGTTTTTT. It translates to CASSVDPAGGPDGELFF.

The genes are TRBV6-5 and TRBJ2-7, with 7 bases lining up with TRBD1. The CDR3 runs to 14 residues. Per germline, CDR1 MNHEY and CDR2 SVGAGI. With 2 bases clipped from V and 5 bases from J, the junction kept 6 bases outside the gene matches. The CDR3 protein is CASSYDRGGHEQYF. In nucleotides, the CDR3 is TGTGCCAGCAGTTACGACAGAGGGGGCCACGAGCAGTACTTC.

This chain uses TRBV5-1 with TRBJ2-1; a possible D gene is TRBD2 (6 bases). CDR3 length equals 13 residues. Germline V CDR1 and CDR2: SGHRS, YFSETQ. V lost 0 bases to trimming and J lost 10 bases, with 11 bases between them. The CDR3 nucleotides are TGCGCCAGCAGCTTGGGGAGGGTTGGCGAGCAGTTCTTC. As protein: CASSLGRVGEQFF.

This clonotype came up a few times. The chain carries TRBV7-2 and TRBJ2-1; D might be TRBD1 or TRBD2, each matching 6 bases. Germline V CDR1 and CDR2: SGHTA, FQGNSA. V lost 4 bases and J lost 0, with 13 bases in between. The CDR3 loop spans 16 amino acids. The CDR3 sequence: CASSWKGGSSYNEQFF. In DNA, the CDR3 is TGTGCCAGCAGCTGGAAAGGGGGGAGCTCCTACAATGAGCAGTTCTTC.

This clonotype was observed many times. The J gene is TRBJ2-3, the V gene TRBV4-2; 10 nucleotides match TRBD2. Germline V lookup: CDR1 LGHNA, CDR2 YNFKEQ. CDR3 length: 17 amino acids. Trimming cost V 0 bases and J 5 bases; bases outside gene matches: 8. The CDR3 DNA follows: TGTGCCAGCAGCCAAGATGGAGCGGGAGGGCCAATAGATACGCAGTATTTT. Protein sequence: CASSQDGAGGPIDTQYF.

The chain joins TRBV20-1 to TRBJ1-2; D remains ambiguous. The V gene's germline CDR1 is DFQATT and CDR2 SNEGSKA (reference sequence). V dropped 1 base and J dropped 4 bases, with 10 bases sitting between them. This CDR3 comprises 13 residues. DNA for the CDR3: TGCAGTGCTAGAGGAGAGGGCTCCTATGGCTACACCTTC. Translating gives CSARGEGSYGYTF.

The chain recombines TRBV6-1 with TRBJ1-1, with 7 bases aligning to TRBD1. CDR1 MNHNS and CDR2 SASEGT come from the germline V gene. The CDR3 consists of 14 residues. Trimming took 6 bases from V and 10 from J; bases not matched to a gene: 14. Here the CDR3 reads CASSSAFGQAVAFF. The CDR3 bases are TGTGCCAGCAGCTCCGCCTTTGGACAGGCCGTAGCTTTCTTT.

This CDR3 reads CASGTPKTQYF. CDR3 nucleotides: TGTGCCAGCGGGACCCCCAAGACCCAGTACTTC. This rearrangement joins TRBV3-1 to TRBJ2-5; D may be TRBD1 or TRBD2 (5 bases each). Trimming stripped 8 bases from V and 6 bases from J, with 10 bases between. The length of the CDR3 is 11 residues. The germline CDR1 and CDR2 sequences are LGHDT and YNNKEL (reference sequence).

The J gene is TRBJ1-1, the V gene TRBV5-1, with D possibly matching TRBD1 (5 bases). The CDR3 sequence is 15 residues long. Germline CDR1 is SGHRS and CDR2 is YFSETQ. V was clipped by 1 base and J by 0 bases, with 10 bases between them. CDR3 residues: CASSLSGRVNTEAFF. CDR3 in DNA: TGCGCCAGCAGCTTGTCGGGCAGGGTGAACACTGAAGCTTTCTTT.

There are a few counts of this clonotype. The chain couples TRBV11-2 to TRBJ2-2; D is possibly TRBD1 (5 bases). This CDR3 region has 15 residues. Looked up from germline, CDR1 is SGHAT and CDR2 is FQNNGV. Trimming shortened V by 2 bases and J by 5 bases, and 12 bases separated the two germline ends. Here the CDR3 reads CASSLPTVRTGELFF. Written as DNA, the CDR3 is TGTGCCAGCAGCTTACCGACAGTAAGAACCGGGGAGCTGTTTTTT.

The chain links TRBV5-1 to TRBJ1-1; D is unresolved. The V gene's germline CDR1 is SGHRS and CDR2 YFSETQ. Trimming removed 0 bases at V and 3 bases at J, with 6 bases between. This CDR3 has 13 amino acids. The CDR3 reads CASSLGGHTEAFF. The CDR3 DNA sequence: TGCGCCAGCAGCTTGGGCGGGCACACTGAAGCTTTCTTT.